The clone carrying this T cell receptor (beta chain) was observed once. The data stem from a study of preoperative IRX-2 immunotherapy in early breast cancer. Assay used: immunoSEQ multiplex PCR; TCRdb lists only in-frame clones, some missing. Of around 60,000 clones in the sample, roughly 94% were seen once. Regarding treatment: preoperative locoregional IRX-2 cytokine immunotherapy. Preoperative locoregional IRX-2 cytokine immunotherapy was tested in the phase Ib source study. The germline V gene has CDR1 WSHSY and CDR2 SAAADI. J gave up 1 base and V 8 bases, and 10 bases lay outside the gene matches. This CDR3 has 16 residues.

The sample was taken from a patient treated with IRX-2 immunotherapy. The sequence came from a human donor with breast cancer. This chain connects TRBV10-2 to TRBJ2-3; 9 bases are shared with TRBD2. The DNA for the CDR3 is TGCGCCAGCGGTGGATTGCGGGAGGGAGGCACAGATACGCAGTATTTT. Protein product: CASGGLREGGTDTQYF.